These T cell receptor beta chains were read from a single sample in a study of blood T cell repertoires in COVID-19. Generated by immunoSEQ multiplex PCR, the TCRdb table keeps only in-frame clones and is missing some. In the table there are about 150,000 clones, 75% to 90% of which are singletons. The sequenced sample consisted of peripheral blood. The receptors originated from a man aged 18-30 years with COVID-19, enrolled during active disease. The CDR3 runs from the conserved cysteine through the conserved F or W. The order of the fields is D gene, clone size, V gene, J gene, CDR3 length, CDR3 DNA, CDR3 protein. A D gene is named only where the DNA matches it firmly. The size of a clone is reported for some rows only, either as once, few or many, or as a class for expanded clones.

TRBD2	-	TRBV5-1	TRBJ2-1	16	TGCGCCAGCAGCCTTTTAGCGGGAGGCGTGGGAAATGAGCAGTTCTTC	CASSLLAGGVGNEQFF
-	-	TRBV19	TRBJ2-3	15	TGTGCCAGTAGTACCCGGGACATACCCACAGATACGCAGTATTTT	CASSTRDIPTDTQYF
TRBD2	-	TRBV7-9	TRBJ2-5	16	TGTGCCAGCAGCTCCCGACTAGCGGGAGGAAAAGAGACCCAGTACTTC	CASSSRLAGGKETQYF
TRBD1	-	TRBV28	TRBJ2-7	15	TGTGCCAGCAGTCACCTACAGGGGCCTGCCTACGAGCAGTACTTC	CASSHLQGPAYEQYF
TRBD1	-	TRBV29-1	TRBJ2-7	13	TGCAGCGTTACCCGGACAGGGATCTACGAGCAGTACTTC	CSVTRTGIYEQYF
-	-	TRBV28	TRBJ1-4	14	TGTGCCAGCCGGCGGAGTCAGACTAATGAAAAACTGCTTTTT	CASRRSQTNEKLLF
-	-	TRBV6-1	TRBJ1-4	15	TGTACCAGCAGTGAAGCGGCAGGGGAGGGTGAAAAACTGTTTTTT	CTSSEAAGEGEKLFF
TRBD2	-	TRBV7-2	TRBJ2-7	15	TGTGCCAGCAGCCCAGGACTAGCGGGGTCCTACGAGCAGTACTTC	CASSPGLAGSYEQYF
-	-	TRBV6-5	TRBJ1-5	13	TGTGCCAGCAGTCCTGAACTTAATCAGCCCCAGCATTTT	CASSPELNQPQHF
TRBD2	-	TRBV2	TRBJ2-5	14	TGTGCCAGCAGTAGGCGGGAGTCCCAAGAGACCCAGTACTTC	CASSRRESQETQYF
TRBD1	-	TRBV10-3	TRBJ1-2	13	TGTGCCATCAGTGGGGAGACAGGGTTGGGCTACACCTTC	CAISGETGLGYTF
-	-	TRBV6-5	TRBJ1-2	11	TGTGCCAGCAACGGACTAACGGGCTACACCTTC	CASNGLTGYTF
TRBD1	-	TRBV5-1	TRBJ1-6	15	TGCGCCAGCAGCTTGGCTGGACAGGGACGCGCACCCCTCCACTTT	CASSLAGQGRAPLHF
TRBD2	-	TRBV7-9	TRBJ2-7	16	TGTGCCAGCAGCCCACTAGAGGGCGGGAGCTTCTACGAGCAGTACTTC	CASSPLEGGSFYEQYF
-	-	TRBV5-4	TRBJ1-1	14	TGTGCCAGCAGCTTGCAGCGCATGAACACTGAAGCTTTCTTT	CASSLQRMNTEAFF
TRBD1	-	TRBV6-5	TRBJ2-5	12	TGTGCCAGCAGTATGGGACAGGGTCCCCAGTACTTC	CASSMGQGPQYF
-	-	TRBV27	TRBJ2-6	15	TGTGCCAGCAGTTTATCCTGGCCTGGGGCCAACGTCCTGACTTTC	CASSLSWPGANVLTF
-	-	TRBV27	TRBJ1-4	14	TGTGCCAGCGGCTCTCAAAACGAAGATGAAAAACTGTTTTTT	CASGSQNEDEKLFF
TRBD1	-	TRBV18	TRBJ2-2	15	TGTGCCAGCTCGCAAGACAGGGGTTACACCGGGGAGCTGTTTTTT	CASSQDRGYTGELFF
-	-	TRBV2	TRBJ2-1	14	TGTGCCAGCGGGTGGGCACCGTCCTACAATGAGCAGTTCTTC	CASGWAPSYNEQFF
-	-	TRBV4-1	TRBJ2-6	15	TGCGCCAGCAGCCCATTCGGACTTGGGGCCAACGTCCTGACTTTC	CASSPFGLGANVLTF
-	-	TRBV18	TRBJ2-7	15	TGTGCCAGCTCATCTGCCGGGACACGCTCTGACGAGCAGTACTTC	CASSSAGTRSDEQYF
-	once	TRBV19	TRBJ1-5	14	TGTGCCAGTAGCCCGTCCCGGGGCAATCAGCCCCAGCATTTT	CASSPSRGNQPQHF
TRBD1	-	TRBV6-5	TRBJ1-1	12	TGTGCCAACGGGGCGAGACAGGGGGAAGCTTTCTTT	CANGARQGEAFF